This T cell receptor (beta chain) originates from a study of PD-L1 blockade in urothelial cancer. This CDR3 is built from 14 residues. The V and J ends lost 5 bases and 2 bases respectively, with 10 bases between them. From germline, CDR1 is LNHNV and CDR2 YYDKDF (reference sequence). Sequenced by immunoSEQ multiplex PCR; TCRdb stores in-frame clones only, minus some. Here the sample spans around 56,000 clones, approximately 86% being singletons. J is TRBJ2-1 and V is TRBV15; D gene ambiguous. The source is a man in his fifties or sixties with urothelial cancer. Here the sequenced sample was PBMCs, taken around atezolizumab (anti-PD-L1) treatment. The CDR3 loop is CATSVARTYNEQFF. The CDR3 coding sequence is TGTGCCACCAGCGTTGCGCGAACCTACAATGAGCAGTTCTTC. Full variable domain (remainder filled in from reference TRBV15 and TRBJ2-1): DAMVIQNPRYQVTQFGKPVTLSCSQTLNHNVMYWYQQKSSQAPKLLFHYYDKDFNNEADTPDNFQSRRPNTSFCFLDIRSPGLGDTAMYLCATSVARTYNEQFFGPGTRLTVL.